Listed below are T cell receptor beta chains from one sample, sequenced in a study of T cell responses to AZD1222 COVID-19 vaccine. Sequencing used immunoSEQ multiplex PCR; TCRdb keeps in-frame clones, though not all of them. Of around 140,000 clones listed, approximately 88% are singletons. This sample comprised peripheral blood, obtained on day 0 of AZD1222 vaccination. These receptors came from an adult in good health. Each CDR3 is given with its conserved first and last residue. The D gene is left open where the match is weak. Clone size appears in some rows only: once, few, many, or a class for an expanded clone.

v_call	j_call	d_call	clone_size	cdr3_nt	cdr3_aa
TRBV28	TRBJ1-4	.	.	TGTGCCAGCAGTTTAGGGCCCACATTAGGTGAAAAACTGTTTTTT	CASSLGPTLGEKLFF
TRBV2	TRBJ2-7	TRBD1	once	TGTGCCAGCAGTTCACCGGGACAGGGGACCATAGGGTACTTC	CASSSPGQGTIGYF
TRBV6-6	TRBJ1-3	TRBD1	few	TGTGCCACCGGGACAGCGCGGATCACTGGAAACACCATATATTTT	CATGTARITGNTIYF
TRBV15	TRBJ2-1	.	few	TGTGCCACCAGCAGAGAGACGATACACAATGAGCAGTTCTTC	CATSRETIHNEQFF
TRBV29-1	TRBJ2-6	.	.	TGCAGCGTGGCTGGCGAATCGGGACCTGGGGCCAACGTCCTGACTTTC	CSVAGESGPGANVLTF
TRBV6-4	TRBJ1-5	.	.	TGTGCCAGCAGTGACAGGGTATGGGGTGCCCGTTATCAGCCCCAGCATTTT	CASSDRVWGARYQPQHF
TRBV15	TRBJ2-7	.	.	TGTGCCACCAGCAGCCCCCGGGATAGTCTCCTGAAGCAGTACTTC	CATSSPRDSLLKQYF
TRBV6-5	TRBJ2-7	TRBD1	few	TGTGCCAGCAGTTCGACAGGGGGGCCCTACGAGCAGTACTTC	CASSSTGGPYEQYF
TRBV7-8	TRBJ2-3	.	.	TGTGCCAGCAGCTCCCGACTCTTTCTCATGGATACGCAGTATTTT	CASSSRLFLMDTQYF
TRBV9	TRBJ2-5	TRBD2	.	TGTGCCAGCAGCGTAGATAGCGGGAGCTTAGTGGAGACCCAGTACTTC	CASSVDSGSLVETQYF
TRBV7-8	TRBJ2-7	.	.	TGTGCCAGCAGCTTAGACAGGGTTGGGTACGAGCAGTACTTC	CASSLDRVGYEQYF
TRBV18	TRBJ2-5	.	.	TGTGCCAGCTCACGGGAGAGGGAGACCCAGTACTTC	CASSRERETQYF
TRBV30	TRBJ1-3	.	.	TGTGCCTGGTGTACAGGGAGTGGAAACACCATATATTTT	CAWCTGSGNTIYF
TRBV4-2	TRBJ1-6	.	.	TGTGCCAGCAGCCACCCCTTGGCGGGCCTGTGGGCACCCCTCCACTTT	CASSHPLAGLWAPLHF
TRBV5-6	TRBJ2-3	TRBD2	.	TGTGCCAGCAGCGGCGCAGGTAGACTAGCGGGTAGAGATACGCAGTATTTT	CASSGAGRLAGRDTQYF
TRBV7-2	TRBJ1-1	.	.	TGTGCCAGCAGCTTAGCGGGACCGACGGGCACTGAAGCTTTCTTT	CASSLAGPTGTEAFF
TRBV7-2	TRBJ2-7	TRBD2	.	TGTGCCAGCAGCCATTCTAGCGGGAGGGGGGAGCAGTACTTC	CASSHSSGRGEQYF
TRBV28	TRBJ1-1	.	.	TGTGCCAGCAGTTTTCCTCCGGGGAACACTGAAGCTTTCTTT	CASSFPPGNTEAFF
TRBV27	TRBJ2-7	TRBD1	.	TGTGCCAGCAGGGTGTCCGGGACAGGGTTCTACGAGCAGTACTTC	CASRVSGTGFYEQYF
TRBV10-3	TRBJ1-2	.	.	TGTGCCATCAGTAGGACGAGGGGCTACACCTTC	CAISRTRGYTF
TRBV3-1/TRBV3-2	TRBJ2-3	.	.	TGTGCCAGCAGCCAAGGGTTTCATGGGGATACGCAGTATTTT	CASSQGFHGDTQYF
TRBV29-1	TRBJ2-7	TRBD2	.	TGCAGCGTTGCGATACTAGCGGGGGCTTCCTACGAGCAGTACTTC	CSVAILAGASYEQYF
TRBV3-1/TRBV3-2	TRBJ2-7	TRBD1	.	TGTGCCAGCAGCCGAAACAGGGGCGAGCAGTACTTC	CASSRNRGEQYF
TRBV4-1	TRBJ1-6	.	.	TGCGCCAGCAGCACCGACAGGAGAGGGACACCCCTCCACTTT	CASSTDRRGTPLHF
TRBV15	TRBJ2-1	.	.	TGTGCCACCAGCGGCAGGGGTAATCCCTACAATGAGCAGTTCTTC	CATSGRGNPYNEQFF
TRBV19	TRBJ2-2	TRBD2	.	TGTGCCAGTACGGTTCGACTAGCGGCCACCGGGGAGCTGTTTTTT	CASTVRLAATGELFF
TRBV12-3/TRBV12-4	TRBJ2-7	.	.	TGTGCCAGCAGTTACTCGAGTACTAGCACACAGTACTTC	CASSYSSTSTQYF
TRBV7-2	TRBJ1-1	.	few	TGTGCCAGCAGCTTATGGCCACGGAGAAGGAACACTGAAGCTTTCTTT	CASSLWPRRRNTEAFF
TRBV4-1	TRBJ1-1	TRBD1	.	TGCGCCAGCAGCCAACCGGGACAGGTGAACACTGAAGCTTTCTTT	CASSQPGQVNTEAFF
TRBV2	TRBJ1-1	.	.	TGTGCCAGCAGGATGATGAACACTGAAGCTTTCTTT	CASRMMNTEAFF
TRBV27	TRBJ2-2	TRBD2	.	TGTGCCAGCAGTTTACTAGCGGGAGTCTCCGGGGAGCTGTTTTTT	CASSLLAGVSGELFF
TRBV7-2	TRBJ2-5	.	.	TGTGCCAGCAGCTTAACGGCCGACTCGTACTACCCGTACTTC	CASSLTADSYYPYF
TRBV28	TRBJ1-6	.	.	TGTGCCAGCAGTTTAATCCCAGGGGTGAATTCACCCCTCCACTTT	CASSLIPGVNSPLHF
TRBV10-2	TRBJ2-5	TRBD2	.	TGCGCCAGCAGAGGACTAGCGGGAGGGCGGGCCCAAGAGACCCAGTACTTC	CASRGLAGGRAQETQYF
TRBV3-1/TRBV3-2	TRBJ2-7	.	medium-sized	TGTGCCAGCAGCCAGTATGCTTATAGCTCCTACGAGCAGTACTTC	CASSQYAYSSYEQYF
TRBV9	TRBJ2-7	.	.	TGTGCCAGCAGCGTAGATACAGGGAAGGCCTACGAGCAGTACTTC	CASSVDTGKAYEQYF
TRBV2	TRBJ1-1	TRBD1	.	TGTGCCAGCCACAGGGGGCCGAACACTGAAGCTTTCTTT	CASHRGPNTEAFF
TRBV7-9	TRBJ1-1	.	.	TGTGCCAGCAGCTTAGGGACAATAAACACTGAAGCTTTCTTT	CASSLGTINTEAFF
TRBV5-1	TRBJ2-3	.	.	TGCGCCAGCAGCTTGTATGCGAGCACAGATACGCAGTATTTT	CASSLYASTDTQYF